Each of the 12 T cell receptor beta chains below was sequenced from the same sample in a study of T cell responses to AZD1222 COVID-19 vaccine. Using immunoSEQ multiplex PCR, the repertoire was profiled, and TCRdb retains in-frame clones only, with some absent. The sample shows 200,000 to 250,000 clones, about 93% of them seen only once. The specimen comprised peripheral blood, sampled on day 0 of MenACWY control vaccination. All receptors derive from an adult in good health.

This rearrangement joins TRBV18 to TRBJ1-1; D is ambiguous. Germline values: CDR1 KGHSH, CDR2 LQKENI. V was clipped by 4 bases and J by 1 base, with 7 bases between them. CDR3 length: 13 residues. CDR3 nucleotide sequence: TGTGCCAGCTCACAGATCGGGAACACTGAAGCTTTCTTT. Translating it yields CASSQIGNTEAFF. The variable domain in full, completed from reference TRBV18 and TRBJ1-1, reads NAGVMQNPRHLVRRRGQEARLRCSPMKGHSHVYWYRQLPEEGLKFMVYLQKENIIDESGMPKERFSAEFPKEGPSILRIQQVVRGDSAAYFCASSQIGNTEAFFGQGTRLTVV.

The chain links TRBV27 to TRBJ2-7; perhaps TRBD2 as D (7 bases). Germline CDR1 MNHEY, CDR2 SMNVEV (reference sequence). Trimming took off 10 bases at V and 2 bases at J, with 18 bases between the two ends. The CDR3 sequence is 14 residues long. CDR3 in amino acids: CATRGGGVAYEQYF. The CDR3 DNA reads as TGTGCCACCAGGGGAGGGGGGGTCGCCTACGAGCAGTACTTC.

The chain recombines TRBV4-1 with TRBJ1-6, with TRBD1 as a possible D gene (6 bases). CDR1 and CDR2 from the germline V gene are MGHRA and YSYEKL. Trimming shortened V by 0 bases and J by 9 bases, and 15 bases separated the two germline ends. The CDR3 extends over 16 amino acids. CDR3 in amino acids: CASSQDPRGEGSPLHF. As DNA, the CDR3 is TGCGCCAGCAGCCAAGATCCCAGGGGAGAGGGTTCACCCCTCCACTTT.

The genes are TRBV6-5 and TRBJ1-6; possibly TRBD1 for D (5 bases). V was cut by 7 bases and J by 8 bases, with 18 bases left in between. The CDR3 runs 15 residues. Germline V gene lookup returns CDR1 MNHEY and CDR2 SVGAGI. The CDR3 is CASTKGWGLDSPLHF. CDR3 bases: TGTGCCAGCACCAAGGGCTGGGGACTGGATTCACCCCTCCACTTT.

The chain couples TRBV6-6 to TRBJ1-1, with D perhaps TRBD1 (5 bases). This CDR3 region has 16 residues. V was pared by 2 bases and J by 1 base, with 14 bases between. Germline V gives CDR1 MNHNY, CDR2 SVGAGI (reference sequence). The CDR3 sequence is CASSYGSGPENTEAFF. The CDR3, as DNA: TGTGCCAGCAGTTACGGGTCGGGACCCGAGAACACTGAAGCTTTCTTT.

The chain links TRBV28 to TRBJ1-6; D remains unclear. The V end was cut by 4 bases, the J end by 12 bases, with 16 bases between. Germline V gene sequence: CDR1 MDHEN, CDR2 SYDVKM. The CDR3 is 14 amino acids. CDR3 DNA sequence: TGTGCCAGCAGTTCAGGCAGGACCGCTATACCCCTCCACTTT. Residues: CASSSGRTAIPLHF. The full variable domain, with the rest looked up from reference TRBV28 and TRBJ1-6, is DVKVTQSSRYLVKRTGEKVFLECVQDMDHENMFWYRQDPGLGLRLIYFSYDVKMKEKGDIPEGYSVSREKKERFSLILESASTNQTSMYLCASSSGRTAIPLHFGNGTRLTVT.

This chain connects TRBV6-1 to TRBJ1-2, with D possibly TRBD1 on 6 matching bases. Trimming removed 3 bases from V and 4 bases from J, with 27 bases in between. The CDR3 spans 19 residues. Germline V CDR1 and CDR2: MNHNS, SASEGT. CDR3 sequence: CASSDPLRQGRKKGYGYTF. In DNA, the CDR3 is TGTGCCAGCAGTGATCCTCTACGGCAGGGGCGGAAAAAGGGCTATGGCTACACCTTC.

The chain is built from TRBV7-8 and TRBJ2-6; tentative D call: TRBD2 (6 bases). Between the trimmed V and J ends, which lost 1 base and 2 bases, there was a span of 18 bases. The CDR3 has 19 residues. From germline, CDR1 is SGHVS and CDR2 FQNEAQ. The CDR3 sequence: CASSLVRGGRGTGANVLTF. The CDR3 nucleotides are TGTGCCAGCAGCTTAGTCCGGGGAGGACGAGGAACTGGGGCCAACGTCCTGACTTTC.

This rearrangement joins TRBV19 to TRBJ2-7, with TRBD2 matching 9 bases. Germline-derived CDR1 and CDR2 are LNHDA and SQIVND (reference sequence). There are 13 residues in the CDR3. The V segment lost 3 bases and the J segment 4 bases; nucleotides outside the gene matches: 1. The CDR3 sequence is CASSITSGYEQYF. DNA for the CDR3: TGTGCCAGTAGTATTACTAGCGGGTACGAGCAGTACTTC.

The genes are TRBV5-8 and TRBJ1-2, with TRBD1 matching over 7 bases. V shed 5 bases, J shed 8 bases, and the junction held 6 bases outside the gene matches. The germline CDR1 and CDR2 sequences are SGHTS and YDEGEE. The CDR3 extends over 12 amino acids. The CDR3 region is CASSYPDRGYTF. In nucleotides, the CDR3 is TGTGCCAGCAGTTATCCGGACAGGGGCTACACCTTC.

The rearrangement uses TRBV18 and TRBJ2-1; the D is unclear. CDR1 is KGHSH and CDR2 is LQKENI in the germline V gene. The V end was cut by 6 bases, the J end by 8 bases, with 11 bases between. The CDR3 is 12 residues long. This chain's CDR3 is CASSLLLDEQFF. The CDR3 DNA reads TGTGCCAGCTCCCTCCTCCTGGATGAGCAGTTCTTC.

Comments on this clone: The same CDR3 is also encoded by other DNA sequences in this sample. CDR3 DNA sequence: TGTGCCAGCTCACCTTTGAGGGGTAACACTGAAGCTTTCTTT. Its protein product is CASSPLRGNTEAFF. The chain has TRBV18 and TRBJ1-1, with D possibly being TRBD1 (5 bases). This CDR3 region has 14 residues. The germline gives CDR1 KGHSH, CDR2 LQKENI. V shed 3 bases and J shed 2 bases, with 10 bases lying between them.